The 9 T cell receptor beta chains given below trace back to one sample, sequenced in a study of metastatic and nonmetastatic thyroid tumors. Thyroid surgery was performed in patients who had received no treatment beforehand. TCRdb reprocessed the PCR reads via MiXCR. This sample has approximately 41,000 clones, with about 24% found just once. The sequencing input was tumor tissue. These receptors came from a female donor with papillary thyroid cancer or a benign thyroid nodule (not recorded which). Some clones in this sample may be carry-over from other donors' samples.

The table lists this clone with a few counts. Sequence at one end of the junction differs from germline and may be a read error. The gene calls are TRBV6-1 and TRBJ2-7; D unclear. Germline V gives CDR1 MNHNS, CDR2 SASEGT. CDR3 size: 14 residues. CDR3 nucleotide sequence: TGTGTCAGCAGTGAGATGGGGAAAAAATACGAGCAGTACTTC. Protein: CVSSEMGKKYEQYF.

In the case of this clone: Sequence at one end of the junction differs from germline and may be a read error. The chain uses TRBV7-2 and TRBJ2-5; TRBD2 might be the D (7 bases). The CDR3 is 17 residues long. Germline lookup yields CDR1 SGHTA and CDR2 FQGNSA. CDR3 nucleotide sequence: TGTTCCAGCAGCTCGACAGGCCGGGAGGTACGTTGGGAGACCCAGTACTTC. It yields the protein CSSSSTGREVRWETQYF. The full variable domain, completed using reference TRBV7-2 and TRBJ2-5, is GAGVSQSPSNKVTEKGKDVELRCDPISGHTALYWYRQSLGQGLEFLIYFQGNSAPDKSGLPSDRFSAERTGGSVSTLTIQRTQQEDSAVYLCSSSSTGREVRWETQYFGPGTRLLVL.

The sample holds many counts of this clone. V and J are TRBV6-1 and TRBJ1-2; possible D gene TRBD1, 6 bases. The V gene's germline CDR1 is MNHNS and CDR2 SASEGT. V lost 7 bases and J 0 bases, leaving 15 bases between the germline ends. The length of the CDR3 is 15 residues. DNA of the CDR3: TGTGCCAGCACCGAGGGCAGGGGAGCTAACTATGGCTACACCTTC. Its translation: CASTEGRGANYGYTF.

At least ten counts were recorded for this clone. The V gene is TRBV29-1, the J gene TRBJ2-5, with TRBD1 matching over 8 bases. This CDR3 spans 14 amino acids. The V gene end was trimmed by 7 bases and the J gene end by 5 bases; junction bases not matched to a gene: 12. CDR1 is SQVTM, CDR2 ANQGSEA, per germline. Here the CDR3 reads CSAQPGQVGETQYF. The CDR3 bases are TGCAGCGCGCAACCGGGACAGGTGGGGGAGACCCAGTACTTC.

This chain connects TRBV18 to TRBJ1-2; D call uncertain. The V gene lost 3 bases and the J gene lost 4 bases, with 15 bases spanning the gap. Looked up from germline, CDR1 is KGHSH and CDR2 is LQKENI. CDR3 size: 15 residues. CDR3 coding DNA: TGTGCCAGCTCACCCTCCCTGGCAATTAGCTATGGCTACACCTTC. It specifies CASSPSLAISYGYTF.

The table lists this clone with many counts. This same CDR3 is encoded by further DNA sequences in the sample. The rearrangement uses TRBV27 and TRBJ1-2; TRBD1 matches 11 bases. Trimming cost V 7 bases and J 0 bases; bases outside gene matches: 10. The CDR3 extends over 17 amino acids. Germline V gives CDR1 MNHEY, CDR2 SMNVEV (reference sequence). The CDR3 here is CASKKGTGGRTNYGYTF. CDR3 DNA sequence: TGTGCCAGCAAAAAAGGGACAGGGGGGAGGACTAACTATGGCTACACCTTC.

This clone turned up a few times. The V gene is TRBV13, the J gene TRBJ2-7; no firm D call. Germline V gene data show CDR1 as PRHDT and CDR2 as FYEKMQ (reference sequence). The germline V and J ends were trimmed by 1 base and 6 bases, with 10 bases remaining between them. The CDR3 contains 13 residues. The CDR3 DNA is TGTGCCAGCAGCTTAGATACCGCTGGCGAGCAGTACTTC. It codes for CASSLDTAGEQYF.

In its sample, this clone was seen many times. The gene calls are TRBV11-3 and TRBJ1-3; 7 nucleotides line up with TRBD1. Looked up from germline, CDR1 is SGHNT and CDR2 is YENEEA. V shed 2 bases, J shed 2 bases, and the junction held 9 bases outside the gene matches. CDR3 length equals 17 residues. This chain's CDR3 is CASSLFRGSRPGNTIYF. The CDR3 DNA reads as TGTGCCAGCAGCTTATTCAGGGGGAGCCGCCCTGGAAACACCATATATTTT.

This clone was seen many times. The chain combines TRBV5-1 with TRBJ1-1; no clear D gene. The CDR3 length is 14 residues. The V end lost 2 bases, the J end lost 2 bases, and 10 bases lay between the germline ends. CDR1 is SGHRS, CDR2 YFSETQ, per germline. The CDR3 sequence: CASSLGRGNTEAFF. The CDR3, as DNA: TGCGCCAGCAGCTTAGGACGGGGTAACACTGAAGCTTTCTTT. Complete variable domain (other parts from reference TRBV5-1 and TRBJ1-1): KAGVTQTPRYLIKTRGQQVTLSCSPISGHRSVSWYQQTPGQGLQFLFEYFSETQRNKGNFPGRFSGRQFSNSRSEMNVSTLELGDSALYLCASSLGRGNTEAFFGQGTRLTVV.